The rows below give T cell receptor beta chains drawn from one sample of a study of blood T cells in healthy people across ages. MiXCR, applied by TCRdb to the 5' RACE reads, yields one record per CDR3 protein. The sample includes some 1.4 million distinct CDR3 sequences, 42% seen only once; the top ten take 7.9%. Sequencing input: blood. The receptors were sampled from a woman younger than 35 in good health. The CDR3 runs from the conserved cysteine through the conserved F or W. D genes are given only for firm matches. Clone size appears in some rows only: once, few, many, or a class for an expanded clone.

V gene,D gene,J gene,clone size,CDR3 DNA,CDR3 protein
TRBV3-1,.,TRBJ2-1,.,TGTGCCAGCAGCCCGCTTTCCTCCCAGCTTTCCTACAATGAGCAGTTCTTC,CASSPLSSQLSYNEQFF
TRBV6-6,TRBD1,TRBJ1-2,.,TGTGCCAGCAGCCGGGACAGGGGGACATATGGCTACACCTTC,CASSRDRGTYGYTF
TRBV20-1,TRBD2,TRBJ2-7,.,TGCAGTGCAGAAGTGTCGGGGGGGCATTACAATGAGCAGTACTTC,CSAEVSGGHYNEQYF
TRBV6-5,.,TRBJ2-7,few,TGTGCCAGCAGCCGCGGATTCGAGCAGTACTTC,CASSRGFEQYF
TRBV20-1,TRBD2,TRBJ2-1,.,TGCAGTGCTAGCGGGCGGAGCGGGGGGAACTACGGGAGCAGCAATGAGCAGTTCTTC,CSASGRSGGNYGSSNEQFF
TRBV24-1,.,TRBJ2-1,few,TGTGCCACGTCAAGCGACGGGAATGAGCAGTTCTTC,CATSSDGNEQFF
TRBV5-1,TRBD2,TRBJ2-7,.,TGCGCCAGCAGCTTGACGAACTCGGCTAGCGGGCGGATCTACGAGCAGTACTTC,CASSLTNSASGRIYEQYF
TRBV7-9,.,TRBJ2-7,once,TGTGCCAGCAGCTCCGCCCAGAGGACACCGAGCTCCTACGAGCAGTACTTC,CASSSAQRTPSSYEQYF
TRBV5-1,.,TRBJ2-5,.,TGCGCCAGCAGCTTGGGGGCAATCCAAGAGACCCAGTACTTC,CASSLGAIQETQYF
TRBV28,.,TRBJ2-7,once,TGTGCCAGCAGCTCGGTTTGGGGAACCTACGAGCAGTACTTC,CASSSVWGTYEQYF
TRBV6-1,.,TRBJ2-7,once,TGTGCCAGCAGTGAAAGTATTTATGGCGAGCAGTACTTC,CASSESIYGEQYF
TRBV7-9,TRBD2,TRBJ2-5,once,TGTGCCAGCAGCCGTAGCGGGAACAGAGACAATGAGCAGTACTTC,CASSRSGNRDNEQYF
TRBV6-5,TRBD2,TRBJ2-1,.,TGTGCCAGCCGGGGGGGGACCCCCTCCTACAATGAGCAGTTCTTC,CASRGGTPSYNEQFF
TRBV7-9,TRBD1,TRBJ1-1,.,TGTGCCAGCGGGACGGGACAGGGCCTCACTGAAGCTTTCTTT,CASGTGQGLTEAFF